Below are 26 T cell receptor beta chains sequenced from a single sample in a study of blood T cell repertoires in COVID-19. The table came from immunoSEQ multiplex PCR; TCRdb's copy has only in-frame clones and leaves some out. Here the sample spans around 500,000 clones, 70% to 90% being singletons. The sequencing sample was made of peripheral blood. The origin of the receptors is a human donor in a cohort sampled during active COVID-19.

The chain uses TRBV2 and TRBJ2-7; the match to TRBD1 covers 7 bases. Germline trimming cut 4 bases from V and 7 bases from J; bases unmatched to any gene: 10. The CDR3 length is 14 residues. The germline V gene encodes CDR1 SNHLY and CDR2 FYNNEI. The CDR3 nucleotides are TGTGCCAGCAGTGGGACAGGCGGTGGGGTAGAGCAGTACTTC. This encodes CASSGTGGGVEQYF.

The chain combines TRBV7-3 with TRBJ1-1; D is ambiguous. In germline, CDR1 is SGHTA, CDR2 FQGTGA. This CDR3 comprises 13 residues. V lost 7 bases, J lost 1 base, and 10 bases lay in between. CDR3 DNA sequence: TGTGCCAGCAAGCATGCAGGGAACACTGAAGCTTTCTTT. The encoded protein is CASKHAGNTEAFF.

The DNA of the CDR3 is TGTGCCAGCAGCCCAAACCGCGGGATACGCAATGAGCAGTTCTTC. Its protein is CASSPNRGIRNEQFF. This chain links TRBV28 with TRBJ2-1; TRBD2 is a possible D gene (6 bases). CDR1 is MDHEN, CDR2 SYDVKM, per germline. V lost 6 bases, J lost 6 bases, and 18 bases lay in between. The CDR3 contains 15 residues.

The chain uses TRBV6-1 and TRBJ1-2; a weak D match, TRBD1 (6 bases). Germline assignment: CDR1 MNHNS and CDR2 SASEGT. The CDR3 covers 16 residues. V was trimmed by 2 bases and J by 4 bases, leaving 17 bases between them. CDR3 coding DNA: TGTGCCAGCAGTGAAATCCCAGGGGTAAAGGGCTATGGCTACACCTTC. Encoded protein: CASSEIPGVKGYGYTF.

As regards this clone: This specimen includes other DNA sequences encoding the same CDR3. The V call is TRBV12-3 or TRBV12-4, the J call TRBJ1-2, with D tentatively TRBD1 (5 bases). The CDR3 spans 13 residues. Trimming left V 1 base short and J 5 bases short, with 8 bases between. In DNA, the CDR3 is TGTGCCAGCAGTTTAGACAGGAGTTATGGCTACACCTTC. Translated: CASSLDRSYGYTF.

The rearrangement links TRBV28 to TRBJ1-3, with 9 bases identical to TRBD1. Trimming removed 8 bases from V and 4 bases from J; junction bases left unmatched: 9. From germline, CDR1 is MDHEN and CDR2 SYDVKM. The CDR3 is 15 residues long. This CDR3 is CASGVRGQGGNTIYF. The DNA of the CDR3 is TGTGCCAGCGGAGTTAGGGGACAGGGCGGAAACACCATATATTTT. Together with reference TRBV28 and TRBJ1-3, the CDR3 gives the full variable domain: DVKVTQSSRYLVKRTGEKVFLECVQDMDHENMFWYRQDPGLGLRLIYFSYDVKMKEKGDIPEGYSVSREKKERFSLILESASTNQTSMYLCASGVRGQGGNTIYFGEGSWLTVV.

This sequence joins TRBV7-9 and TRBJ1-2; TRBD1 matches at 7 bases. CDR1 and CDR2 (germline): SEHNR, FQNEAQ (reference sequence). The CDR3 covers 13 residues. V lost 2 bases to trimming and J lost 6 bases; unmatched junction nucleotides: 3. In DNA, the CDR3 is TGTGCCAGCAGCTTAATGACAGGGAATGGCTACACCTTC. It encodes CASSLMTGNGYTF.

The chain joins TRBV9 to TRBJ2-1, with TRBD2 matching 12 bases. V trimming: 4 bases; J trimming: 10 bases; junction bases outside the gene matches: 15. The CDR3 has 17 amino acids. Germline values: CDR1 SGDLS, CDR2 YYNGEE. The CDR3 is CASSPRTSGNFRGEQFF. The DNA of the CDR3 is TGTGCCAGCAGCCCCAGGACTAGCGGGAACTTCAGGGGGGAGCAGTTCTTC.

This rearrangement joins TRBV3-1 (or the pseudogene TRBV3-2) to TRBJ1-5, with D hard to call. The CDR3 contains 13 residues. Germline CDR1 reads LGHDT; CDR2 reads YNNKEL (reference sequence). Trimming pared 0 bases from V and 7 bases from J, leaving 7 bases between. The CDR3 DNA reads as TGTGCCAGCAGCCAAGATGTAATGCAGCCCCAGCATTTT. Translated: CASSQDVMQPQHF.

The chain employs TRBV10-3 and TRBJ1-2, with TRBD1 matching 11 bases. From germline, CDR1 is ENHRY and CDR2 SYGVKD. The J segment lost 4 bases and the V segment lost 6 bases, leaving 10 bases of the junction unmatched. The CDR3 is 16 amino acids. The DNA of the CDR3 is TGTGCCATCAGGGAGATCAGGACAGGGGGCACCTATGGCTACACCTTC. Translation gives CAIREIRTGGTYGYTF.

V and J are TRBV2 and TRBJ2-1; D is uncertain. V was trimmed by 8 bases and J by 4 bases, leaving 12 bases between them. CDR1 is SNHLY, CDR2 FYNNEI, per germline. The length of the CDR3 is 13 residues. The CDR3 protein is CASVLRLYNEQFF. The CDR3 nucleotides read TGTGCCAGCGTACTCAGGCTTTACAATGAGCAGTTCTTC.

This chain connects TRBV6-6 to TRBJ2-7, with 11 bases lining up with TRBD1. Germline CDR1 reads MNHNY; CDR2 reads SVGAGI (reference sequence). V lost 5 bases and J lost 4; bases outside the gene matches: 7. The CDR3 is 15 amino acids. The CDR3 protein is CASSLGQGVKYEQYF. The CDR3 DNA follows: TGTGCCAGCAGTCTGGGACAGGGGGTAAAGTACGAGCAGTACTTC.

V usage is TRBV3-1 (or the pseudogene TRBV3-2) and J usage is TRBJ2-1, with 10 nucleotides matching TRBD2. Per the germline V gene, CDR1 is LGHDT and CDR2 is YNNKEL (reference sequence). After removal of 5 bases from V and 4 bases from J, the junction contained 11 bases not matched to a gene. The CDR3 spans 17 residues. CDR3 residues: CASSKGLAEPGYNEQFF. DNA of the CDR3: TGTGCCAGCAGCAAAGGACTAGCGGAACCAGGGTACAATGAGCAGTTCTTC.

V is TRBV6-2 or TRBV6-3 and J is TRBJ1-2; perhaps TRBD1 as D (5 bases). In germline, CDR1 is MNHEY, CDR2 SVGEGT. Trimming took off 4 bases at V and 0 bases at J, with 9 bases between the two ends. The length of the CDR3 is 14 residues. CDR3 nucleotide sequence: TGTGCCAGCAGTTTGCAGGGCGCTAACTATGGCTACACCTTC. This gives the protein CASSLQGANYGYTF.

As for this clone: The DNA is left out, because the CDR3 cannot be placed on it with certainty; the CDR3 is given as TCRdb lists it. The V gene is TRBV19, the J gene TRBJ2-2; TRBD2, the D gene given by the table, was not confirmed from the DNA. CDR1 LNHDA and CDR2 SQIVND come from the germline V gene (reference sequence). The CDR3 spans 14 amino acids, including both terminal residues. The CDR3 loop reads CASVLGVGSGELFF.

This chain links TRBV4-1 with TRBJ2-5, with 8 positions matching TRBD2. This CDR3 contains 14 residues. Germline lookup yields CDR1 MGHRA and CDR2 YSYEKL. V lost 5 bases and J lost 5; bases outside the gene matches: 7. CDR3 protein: CASSKGLAGETQYF. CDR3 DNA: TGCGCCAGCAGCAAAGGACTAGCAGGGGAGACCCAGTACTTC.

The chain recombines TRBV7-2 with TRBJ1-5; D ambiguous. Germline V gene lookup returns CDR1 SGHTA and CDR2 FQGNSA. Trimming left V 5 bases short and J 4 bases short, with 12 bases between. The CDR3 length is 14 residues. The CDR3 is CASSIRLDNQPQHF. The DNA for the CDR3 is TGTGCCAGCAGCATTAGACTTGATAATCAGCCCCAGCATTTT.

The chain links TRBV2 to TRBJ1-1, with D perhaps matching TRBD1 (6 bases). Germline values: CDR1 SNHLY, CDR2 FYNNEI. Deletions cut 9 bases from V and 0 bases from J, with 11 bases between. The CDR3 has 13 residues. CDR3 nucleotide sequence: TGTGCCAGTGCCGGACAGCTGAACACTGAAGCTTTCTTT. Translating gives CASAGQLNTEAFF.

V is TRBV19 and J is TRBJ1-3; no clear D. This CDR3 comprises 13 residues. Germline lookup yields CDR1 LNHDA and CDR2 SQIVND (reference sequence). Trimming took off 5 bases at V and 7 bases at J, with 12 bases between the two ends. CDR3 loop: CASSGLVANTIYF. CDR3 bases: TGTGCCAGTAGTGGACTCGTCGCCAACACCATATATTTT.

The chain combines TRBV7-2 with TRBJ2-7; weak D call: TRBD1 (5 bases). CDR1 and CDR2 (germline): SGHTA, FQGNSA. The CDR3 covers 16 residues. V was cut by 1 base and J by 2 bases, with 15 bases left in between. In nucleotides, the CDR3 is TGTGCCAGCAGCTTAGGCACTGGGGCAGGTCCCTACGAGCAGTACTTC. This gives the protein CASSLGTGAGPYEQYF.

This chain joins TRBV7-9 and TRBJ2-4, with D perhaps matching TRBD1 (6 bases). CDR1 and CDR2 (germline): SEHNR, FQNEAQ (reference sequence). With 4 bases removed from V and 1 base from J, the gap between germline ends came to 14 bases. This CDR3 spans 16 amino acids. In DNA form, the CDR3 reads TGTGCCAGCAGCTACCACAGGGCGTCGGCCAAAAACATTCAGTACTTC. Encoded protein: CASSYHRASAKNIQYF. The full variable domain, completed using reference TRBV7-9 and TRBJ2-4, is DTGVSQNPRHKITKRGQNVTFRCDPISEHNRLYWYRQTLGQGPEFLTYFQNEAQLEKSRLLSDRFSAERPKGSFSTLEIQRTEQGDSAMYLCASSYHRASAKNIQYFGAGTRLSVL.

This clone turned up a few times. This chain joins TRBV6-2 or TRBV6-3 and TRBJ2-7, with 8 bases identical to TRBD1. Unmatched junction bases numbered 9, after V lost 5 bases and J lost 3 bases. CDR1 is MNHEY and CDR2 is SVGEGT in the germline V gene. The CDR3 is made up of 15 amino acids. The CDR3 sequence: CASSHQGQVNYEQYF. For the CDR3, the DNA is TGTGCCAGCAGTCACCAGGGACAGGTAAACTACGAGCAGTACTTC.

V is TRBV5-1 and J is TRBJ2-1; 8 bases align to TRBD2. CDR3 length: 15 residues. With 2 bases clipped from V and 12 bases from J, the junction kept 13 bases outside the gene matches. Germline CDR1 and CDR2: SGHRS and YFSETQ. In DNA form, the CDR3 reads TGCGCCAGCAGCTTAATTACGGGACTAGTGATGGGGCAGTTCTTC. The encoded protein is CASSLITGLVMGQFF.

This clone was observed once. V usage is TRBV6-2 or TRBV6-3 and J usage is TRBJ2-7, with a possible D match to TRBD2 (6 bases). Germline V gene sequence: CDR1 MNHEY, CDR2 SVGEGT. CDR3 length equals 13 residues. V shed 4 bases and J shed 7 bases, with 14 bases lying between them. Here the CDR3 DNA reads TGTGCCAGCAGTTCCGAGGTCCGGGGGGAGCAGTACTTC. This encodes CASSSEVRGEQYF.

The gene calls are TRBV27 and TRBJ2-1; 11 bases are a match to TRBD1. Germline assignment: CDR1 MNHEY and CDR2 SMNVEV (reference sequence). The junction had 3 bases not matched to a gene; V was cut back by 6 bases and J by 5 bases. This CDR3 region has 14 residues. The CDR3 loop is CASRDRGRHNEQFF. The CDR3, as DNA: TGTGCCAGCAGGGACAGGGGGCGTCACAATGAGCAGTTCTTC.

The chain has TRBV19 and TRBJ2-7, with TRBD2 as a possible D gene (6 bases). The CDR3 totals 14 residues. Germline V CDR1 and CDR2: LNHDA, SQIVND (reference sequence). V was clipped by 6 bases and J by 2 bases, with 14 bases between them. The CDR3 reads CASSHGTQTYEQYF. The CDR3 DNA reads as TGTGCCAGTAGCCACGGGACTCAAACCTACGAGCAGTACTTC. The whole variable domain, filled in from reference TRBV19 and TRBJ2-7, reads DGGITQSPKYLFRKEGQNVTLSCEQNLNHDAMYWYRQDPGQGLRLIYYSQIVNDFQKGDIAEGYSVSREKKESFPLTVTSAQKNPTAFYLCASSHGTQTYEQYFGPGTRLTVT.